This T cell receptor beta chain derives from a study of neurological immune-mediated disorders. The CDR3 is 14 amino acids. Germline V gene sequence: CDR1 DFQATT, CDR2 SNEGSKA (reference sequence). With 3 bases removed from V and 12 bases from J, the gap between germline ends came to 21 bases. It was by 5'RACE with 10-nucleotide random UMIs that the cDNA was made. One entry per CDR3 protein, called by TCRdb with MiXCR from the 5' RACE reads. In the table there are roughly 90,000 distinct CDR3 sequences, around 3.6% of which are singletons. This clonotype was recorded at least ten times. The sequence derives from a woman aged 50 to 60 with multiple sclerosis. Sequencing was done on a sample of PBMCs. The chain employs TRBV20-1 and TRBJ1-3, with D possibly TRBD1 on 5 matching bases. As DNA, the CDR3 is TGCAGTGCTAGCCTCGACAGCAAAGGAAAAAACATATATTTT. Amino acid sequence: CSASLDSKGKNIYF.